This record covers a single T cell receptor beta chain. Original data processing: Amplifying reference gene primers gave estimates of nucleated cell counts. The method was immunoSEQ multiplex PCR; TCRdb's version includes in-frame clones alone and lacks a portion of them. V and J calls and clone size follow that table, whereas D and trimming were derived from the DNA. The sample shows a few hundred thousand clones, 70% to 90% of them seen only once. Germline CDR1 reads LGHDT; CDR2 reads YNNKEL (reference sequence). The CDR3 is 15 residues long. The V end lost 5 bases, the J end lost 5 bases, and 18 bases lay between the germline ends. The data were taken from a study of blood T cell repertoires in COVID-19. Looking at the study overall: From the United States, Italy and Spain came samples of acute and convalescent COVID-19. T cells, B-cell-depleted T cells, or PBMCs supplied cDNA or gDNA.

This sequence was found in a middle-aged man with acute or convalescent COVID-19. J is TRBJ1-2 and V is TRBV3-1 (or the pseudogene TRBV3-2); tentative D call: TRBD1 (5 bases). Material for sequencing was peripheral blood. CDR3 protein: CASSTPTSGTYGYTF. CDR3 DNA sequence: TGTGCCAGCAGCACACCGACATCAGGGACTTATGGCTACACCTTC.